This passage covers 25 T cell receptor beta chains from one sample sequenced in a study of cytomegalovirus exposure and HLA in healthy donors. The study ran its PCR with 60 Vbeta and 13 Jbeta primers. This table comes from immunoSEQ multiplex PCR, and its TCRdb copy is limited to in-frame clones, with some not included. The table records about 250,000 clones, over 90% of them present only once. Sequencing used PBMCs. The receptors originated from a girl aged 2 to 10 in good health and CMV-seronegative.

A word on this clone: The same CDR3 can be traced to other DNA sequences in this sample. The CDR3 DNA reads TGTGCCAGCAGCACAGGACAGGGCTACGAGCAGTACTTC. This codes for CASSTGQGYEQYF. The chain carries TRBV5-4 and TRBJ2-7, with TRBD1 matching 8 bases. Trimming cost V 4 bases and J 3 bases; bases outside gene matches: 3. CDR1 is SGHNT and CDR2 is YYREEE in the germline V gene (reference sequence). This CDR3 is 13 amino acids long.

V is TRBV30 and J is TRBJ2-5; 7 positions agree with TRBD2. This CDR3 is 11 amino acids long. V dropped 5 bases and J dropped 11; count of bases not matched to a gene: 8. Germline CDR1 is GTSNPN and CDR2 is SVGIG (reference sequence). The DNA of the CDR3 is TGTGCCTGGGTAACTGGGGGGGAGCAGTACTTC. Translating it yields CAWVTGGEQYF. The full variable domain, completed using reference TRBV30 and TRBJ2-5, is SQTIHQWPATLVQPVGSPLSLECTVEGTSNPNLYWYRQAAGRGLQLLFYSVGIGQISSEVPQNLSASRPQDRQFILSSKKLLLSDSGFYLCAWVTGGEQYFGPGTRLLVL.

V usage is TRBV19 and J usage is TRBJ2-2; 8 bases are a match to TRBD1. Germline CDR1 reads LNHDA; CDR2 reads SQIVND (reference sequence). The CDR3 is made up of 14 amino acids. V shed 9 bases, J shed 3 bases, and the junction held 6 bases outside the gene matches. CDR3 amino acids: CASKDRVDTGELFF. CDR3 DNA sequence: TGTGCCAGCAAGGACAGGGTGGACACCGGGGAGCTGTTTTTT.

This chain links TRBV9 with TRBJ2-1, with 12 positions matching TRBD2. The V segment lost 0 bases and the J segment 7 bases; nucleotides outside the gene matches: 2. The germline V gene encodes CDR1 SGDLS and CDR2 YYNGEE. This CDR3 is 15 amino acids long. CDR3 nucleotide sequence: TGTGCCAGCAGCGTAGTTCTAGCGGGAGGGAATGAGCAGTTCTTC. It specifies CASSVVLAGGNEQFF.

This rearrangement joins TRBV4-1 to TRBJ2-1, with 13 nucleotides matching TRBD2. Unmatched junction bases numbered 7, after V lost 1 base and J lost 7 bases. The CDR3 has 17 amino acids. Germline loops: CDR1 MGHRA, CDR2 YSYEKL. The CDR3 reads CASSQAVLAGGRNEQFF. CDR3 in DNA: TGCGCCAGCAGCCAAGCGGTACTAGCGGGAGGGAGAAATGAGCAGTTCTTC.

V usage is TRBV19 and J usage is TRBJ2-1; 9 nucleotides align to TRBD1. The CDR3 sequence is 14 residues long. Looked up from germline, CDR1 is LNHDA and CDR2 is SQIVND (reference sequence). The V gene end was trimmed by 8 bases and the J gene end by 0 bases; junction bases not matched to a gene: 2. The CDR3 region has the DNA TGTGCCAGTGGGGACAGGGCCTCCTACAATGAGCAGTTCTTC. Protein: CASGDRASYNEQFF.

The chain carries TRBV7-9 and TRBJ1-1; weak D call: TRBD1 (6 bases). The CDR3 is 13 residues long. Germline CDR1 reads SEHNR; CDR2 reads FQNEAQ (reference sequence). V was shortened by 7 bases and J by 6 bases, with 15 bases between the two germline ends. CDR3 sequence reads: CASTEGGEPEAFF. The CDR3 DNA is TGTGCCAGCACCGAGGGGGGGGAGCCTGAAGCTTTCTTT.

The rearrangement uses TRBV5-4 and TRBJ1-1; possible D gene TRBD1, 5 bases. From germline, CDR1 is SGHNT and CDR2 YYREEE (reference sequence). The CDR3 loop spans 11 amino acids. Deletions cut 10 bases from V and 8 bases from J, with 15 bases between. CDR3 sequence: CAGISRTEAFF. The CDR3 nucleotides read TGTGCCGGAATATCACGGACAGAAGCTTTCTTT.

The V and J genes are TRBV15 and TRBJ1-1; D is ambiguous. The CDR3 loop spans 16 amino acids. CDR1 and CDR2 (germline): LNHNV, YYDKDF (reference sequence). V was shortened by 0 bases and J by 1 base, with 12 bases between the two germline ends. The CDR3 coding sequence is TGTGCCACCAGCAGAGAAGTCTCGGAGGGGAACACTGAAGCTTTCTTT. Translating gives CATSREVSEGNTEAFF.

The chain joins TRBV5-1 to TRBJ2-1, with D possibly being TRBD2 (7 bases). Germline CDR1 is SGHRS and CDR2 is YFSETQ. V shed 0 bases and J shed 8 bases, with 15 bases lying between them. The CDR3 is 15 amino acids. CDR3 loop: CASSLEGQGRDEQFF. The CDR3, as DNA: TGCGCCAGCAGCTTGGAAGGCCAGGGGAGGGATGAGCAGTTCTTC. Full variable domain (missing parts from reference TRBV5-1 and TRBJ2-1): KAGVTQTPRYLIKTRGQQVTLSCSPISGHRSVSWYQQTPGQGLQFLFEYFSETQRNKGNFPGRFSGRQFSNSRSEMNVSTLELGDSALYLCASSLEGQGRDEQFFGPGTRLTVL.

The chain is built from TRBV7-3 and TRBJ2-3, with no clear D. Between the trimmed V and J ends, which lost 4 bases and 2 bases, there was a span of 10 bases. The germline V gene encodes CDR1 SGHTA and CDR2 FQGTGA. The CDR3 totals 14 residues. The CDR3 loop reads CASSSNKFTDTQYF. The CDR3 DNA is TGTGCCAGCAGCTCGAACAAATTCACAGATACGCAGTATTTT.

CDR3 nucleotide sequence: TGTGCCAGCTGCTTTGAGGTAAATCAGCCCCAGCATTTT. It specifies CASCFEVNQPQHF. J is TRBJ1-5 and V is TRBV6-6, with no clear D. CDR3 size: 13 residues. The V gene lost 8 bases and the J gene lost 4 bases, with 12 bases spanning the gap. The germline gives CDR1 MNHNY, CDR2 SVGAGI (reference sequence).

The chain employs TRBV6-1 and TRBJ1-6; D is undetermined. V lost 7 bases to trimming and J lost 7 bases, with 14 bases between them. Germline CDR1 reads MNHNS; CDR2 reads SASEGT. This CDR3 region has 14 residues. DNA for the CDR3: TGTGCCAGCAACCAGTTAGGAGGAAATTCACCCCTCCACTTT. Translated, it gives CASNQLGGNSPLHF.

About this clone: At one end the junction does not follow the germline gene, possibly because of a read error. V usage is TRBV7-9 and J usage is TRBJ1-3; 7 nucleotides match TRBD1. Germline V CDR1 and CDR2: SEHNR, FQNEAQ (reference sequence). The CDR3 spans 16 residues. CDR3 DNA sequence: TGTTCCAGCAGCTTAGGAGGATCGGTCAGGGGGGACACCATATATTTT. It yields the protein CSSSLGGSVRGDTIYF.

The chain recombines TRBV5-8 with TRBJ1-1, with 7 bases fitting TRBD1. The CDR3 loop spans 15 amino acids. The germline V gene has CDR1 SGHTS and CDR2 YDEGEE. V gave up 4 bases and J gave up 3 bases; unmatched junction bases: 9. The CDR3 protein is CASSLDGTVYTEAFF. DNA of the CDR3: TGTGCCAGCAGCCTGGACGGGACAGTATACACTGAAGCTTTCTTT. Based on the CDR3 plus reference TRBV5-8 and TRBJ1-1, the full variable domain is EAGVTQSPTHLIKTRGQQATLRCSPISGHTSVYWYQQALGLGLQFLLWYDEGEERNRGNFPPRFSGRQFPNYSSELNVNALELEDSALYLCASSLDGTVYTEAFFGQGTRLTVV.

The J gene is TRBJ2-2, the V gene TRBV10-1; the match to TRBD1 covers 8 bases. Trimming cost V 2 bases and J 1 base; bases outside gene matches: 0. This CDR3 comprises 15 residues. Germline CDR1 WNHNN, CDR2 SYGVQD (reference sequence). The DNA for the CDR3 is TGCGCCAGCAGTGAGGGACAGGGGAACACCGGGGAGCTGTTTTTT. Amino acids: CASSEGQGNTGELFF.

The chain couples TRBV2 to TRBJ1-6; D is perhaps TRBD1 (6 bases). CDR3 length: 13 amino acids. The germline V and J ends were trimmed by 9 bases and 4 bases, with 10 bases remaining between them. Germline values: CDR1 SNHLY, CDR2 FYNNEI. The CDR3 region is CASRTDYNSPLHF. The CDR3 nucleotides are TGTGCCAGTCGGACAGATTATAATTCACCCCTCCACTTT. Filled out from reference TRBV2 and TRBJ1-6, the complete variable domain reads EPEVTQTPSHQVTQMGQEVILRCVPISNHLYFYWYRQILGQKVEFLVSFYNNEISEKSEIFDDQFSVERPDGSNFTLKIRSTKLEDSAMYFCASRTDYNSPLHFGNGTRLTVT.

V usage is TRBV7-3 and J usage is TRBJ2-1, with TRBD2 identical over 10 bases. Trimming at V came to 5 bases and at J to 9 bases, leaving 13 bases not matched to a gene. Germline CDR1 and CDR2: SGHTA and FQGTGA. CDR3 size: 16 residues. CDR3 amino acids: CASSTLGAGGPSEQFF. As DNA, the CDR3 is TGTGCCAGCAGCACTTTGGGAGCGGGGGGGCCGAGTGAGCAGTTCTTC. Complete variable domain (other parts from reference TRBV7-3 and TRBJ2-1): GAGVSQTPSNKVTEKGKYVELRCDPISGHTALYWYRQSLGQGPEFLIYFQGTGAADDSGLPNDRFFAVRPEGSVSTLKIQRTERGDSAVYLCASSTLGAGGPSEQFFGPGTRLTVL.

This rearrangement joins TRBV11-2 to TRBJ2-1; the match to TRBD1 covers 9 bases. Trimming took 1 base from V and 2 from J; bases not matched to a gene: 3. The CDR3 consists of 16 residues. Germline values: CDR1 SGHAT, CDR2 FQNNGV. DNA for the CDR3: TGTGCCAGCAGCTTAGCGGGACAGGGCCCCTACAATGAGCAGTTCTTC. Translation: CASSLAGQGPYNEQFF.

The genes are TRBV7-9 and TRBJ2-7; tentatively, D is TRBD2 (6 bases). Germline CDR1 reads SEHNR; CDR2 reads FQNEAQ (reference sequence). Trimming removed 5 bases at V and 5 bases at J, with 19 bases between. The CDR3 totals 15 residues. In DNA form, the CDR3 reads TGTGCCAGCAGCCCAACCCCTCGACTAGAAGACGAGCAGTACTTC. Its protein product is CASSPTPRLEDEQYF.

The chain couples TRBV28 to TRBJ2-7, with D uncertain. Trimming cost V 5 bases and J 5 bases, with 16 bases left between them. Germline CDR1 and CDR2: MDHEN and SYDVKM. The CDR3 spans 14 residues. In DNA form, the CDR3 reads TGTGCCAGCAGTCCGGATACAGTTCCCAACGAGCAGTACTTC. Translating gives CASSPDTVPNEQYF.

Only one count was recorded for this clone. CDR3 protein: CASSFLRGVGEQYF. CDR3 in DNA: TGTGCCAGCAGCTTTCTTCGGGGAGTGGGGGAGCAGTACTTC. The chain has TRBV7-8 and TRBJ2-7, with a tentative D call TRBD2 (5 bases). This CDR3 spans 14 amino acids. In germline, CDR1 is SGHVS, CDR2 FQNEAQ. Trimming cost V 3 bases and J 7 bases, with 16 bases left between them.

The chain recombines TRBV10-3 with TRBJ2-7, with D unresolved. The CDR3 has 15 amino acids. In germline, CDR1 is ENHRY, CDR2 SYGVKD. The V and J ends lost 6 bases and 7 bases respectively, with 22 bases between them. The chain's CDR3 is CAISERGLSTDEQYF. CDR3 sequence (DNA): TGTGCCATCAGCGAACGCGGTCTCTCCACTGATGAGCAGTACTTC.

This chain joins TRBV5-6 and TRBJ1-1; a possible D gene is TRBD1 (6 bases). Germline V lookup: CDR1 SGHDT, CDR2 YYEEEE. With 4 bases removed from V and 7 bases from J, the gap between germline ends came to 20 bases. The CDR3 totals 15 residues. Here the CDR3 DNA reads TGTGCCAGCAGCACGTACGACCGGGACAATCTTGAAGCTTTCTTT. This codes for CASSTYDRDNLEAFF.

The CDR3 DNA follows: TGTGCCAGCAGCTTAGGGGCAGAGACCCAGTACTTC. Protein: CASSLGAETQYF. The V call is TRBV7-2, the J call TRBJ2-5; unclear D gene. The CDR3 runs to 12 residues. Germline CDR1 is SGHTA and CDR2 is FQGNSA. The germline V and J ends were trimmed by 1 base and 4 bases, with 4 bases remaining between them.